This T cell receptor (beta chain) was sequenced for a study of blood T cell repertoires in COVID-19. Germline V gene data show CDR1 as LNHDA and CDR2 as SQIVND (reference sequence). This CDR3 region has 13 residues. V gave up 3 bases and J gave up 8 bases; unmatched junction bases: 4. How the authors handled the data: Reference gene primers were amplified, and this amplification served to estimate nucleated cell counts. Assay used: immunoSEQ multiplex PCR; TCRdb lists only in-frame clones, some missing. V, J and clone size were drawn from that table, and D and trimming were deduced from the DNA. The data show 450,000 to 500,000 clones, approximately 85% seen once.

Specimen: peripheral blood. The clonotype was recovered from a human donor in a cohort sampled during active COVID-19. The V call is TRBV19, the J call TRBJ1-3; the match to TRBD1 covers 7 bases. CDR3 coding DNA: TGTGCCAGTAGTATCCAGGGGGAGGACACCATATATTTT. It translates to CASSIQGEDTIYF.